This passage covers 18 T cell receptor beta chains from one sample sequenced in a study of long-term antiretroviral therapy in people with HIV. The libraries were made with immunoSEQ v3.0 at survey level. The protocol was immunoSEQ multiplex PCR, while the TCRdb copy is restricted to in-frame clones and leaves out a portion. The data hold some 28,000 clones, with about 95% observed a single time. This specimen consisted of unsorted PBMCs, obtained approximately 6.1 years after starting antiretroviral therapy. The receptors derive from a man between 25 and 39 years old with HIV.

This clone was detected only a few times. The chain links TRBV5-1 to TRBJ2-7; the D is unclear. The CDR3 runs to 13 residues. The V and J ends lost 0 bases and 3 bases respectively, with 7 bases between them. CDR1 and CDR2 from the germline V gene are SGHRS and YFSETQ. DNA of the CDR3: TGCGCCAGCAGCTTGGTCCCAGACTACGAGCAGTACTTC. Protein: CASSLVPDYEQYF.

The CDR3 loop is CASSTFDGSNQPQHF. Written as DNA, the CDR3 is TGTGCCAGTAGCACTTTTGACGGTAGCAATCAGCCCCAGCATTTT. This sequence joins TRBV19 and TRBJ1-5; D is undetermined. V was clipped by 6 bases and J by 0 bases, with 12 bases between them. CDR3 size: 15 residues. In germline, CDR1 is LNHDA, CDR2 SQIVND (reference sequence).

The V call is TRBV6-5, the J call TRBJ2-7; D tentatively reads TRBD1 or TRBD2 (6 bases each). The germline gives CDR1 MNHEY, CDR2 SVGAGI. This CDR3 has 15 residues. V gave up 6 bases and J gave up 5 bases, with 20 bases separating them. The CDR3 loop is CASSQRGDLIHEQYF. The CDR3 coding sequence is TGTGCCAGCAGCCAAAGGGGGGATCTCATCCACGAGCAGTACTTC.

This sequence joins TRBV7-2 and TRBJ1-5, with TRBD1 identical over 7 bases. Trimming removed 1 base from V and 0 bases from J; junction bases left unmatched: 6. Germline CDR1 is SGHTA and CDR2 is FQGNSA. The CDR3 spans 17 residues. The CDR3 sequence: CASSLVGTANSNQPQHF. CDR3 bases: TGTGCCAGCAGCTTAGTCGGGACAGCGAATAGCAATCAGCCCCAGCATTTT.

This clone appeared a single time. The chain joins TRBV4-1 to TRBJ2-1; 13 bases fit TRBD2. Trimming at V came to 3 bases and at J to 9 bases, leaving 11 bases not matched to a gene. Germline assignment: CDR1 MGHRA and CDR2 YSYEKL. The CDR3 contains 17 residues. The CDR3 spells CASSHPERTSGSGEQFF. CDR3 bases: TGCGCCAGCAGCCATCCTGAGAGGACTAGCGGGAGTGGTGAGCAGTTCTTC.

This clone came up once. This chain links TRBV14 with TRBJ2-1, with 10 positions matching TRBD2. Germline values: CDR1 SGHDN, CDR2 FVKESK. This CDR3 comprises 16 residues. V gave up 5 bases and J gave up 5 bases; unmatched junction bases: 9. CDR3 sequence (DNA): TGTGCCAGCAGCTACCTTAGCGGGGGGTCAAACAATGAGCAGTTCTTC. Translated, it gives CASSYLSGGSNNEQFF.

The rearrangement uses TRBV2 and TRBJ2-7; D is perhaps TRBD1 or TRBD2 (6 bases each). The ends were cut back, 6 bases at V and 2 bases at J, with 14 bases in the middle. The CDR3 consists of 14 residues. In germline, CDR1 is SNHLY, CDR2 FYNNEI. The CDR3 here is CASSAGQLTYEQYF. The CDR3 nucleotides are TGTGCCAGCAGCGCGGGACAACTAACCTACGAGCAGTACTTC. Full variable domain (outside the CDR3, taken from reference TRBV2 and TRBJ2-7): EPEVTQTPSHQVTQMGQEVILRCVPISNHLYFYWYRQILGQKVEFLVSFYNNEISEKSEIFDDQFSVERPDGSNFTLKIRSTKLEDSAMYFCASSAGQLTYEQYFGPGTRLTVT.

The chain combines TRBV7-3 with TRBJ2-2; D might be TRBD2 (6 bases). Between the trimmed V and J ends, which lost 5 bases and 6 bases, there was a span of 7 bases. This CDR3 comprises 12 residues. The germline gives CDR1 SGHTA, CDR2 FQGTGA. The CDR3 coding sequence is TGTGCCAGCAGCCCGGGGGCCGGGGAGCTGTTTTTT. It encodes CASSPGAGELFF.

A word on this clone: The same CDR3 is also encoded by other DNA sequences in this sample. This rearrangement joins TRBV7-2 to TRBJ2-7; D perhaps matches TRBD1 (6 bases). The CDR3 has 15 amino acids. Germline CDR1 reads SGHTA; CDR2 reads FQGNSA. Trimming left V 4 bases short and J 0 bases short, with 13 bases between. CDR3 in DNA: TGTGCCAGCAGCTCCCCCGGGACACTCTCCTACGAGCAGTACTTC. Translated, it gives CASSSPGTLSYEQYF.

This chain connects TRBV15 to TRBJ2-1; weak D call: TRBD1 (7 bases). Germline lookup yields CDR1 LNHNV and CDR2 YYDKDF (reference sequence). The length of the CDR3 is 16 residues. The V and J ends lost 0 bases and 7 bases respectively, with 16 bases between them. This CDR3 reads CATSRDLGGQRNEQFF. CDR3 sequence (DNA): TGTGCCACCAGCAGAGATTTGGGGGGACAGCGGAATGAGCAGTTCTTC.

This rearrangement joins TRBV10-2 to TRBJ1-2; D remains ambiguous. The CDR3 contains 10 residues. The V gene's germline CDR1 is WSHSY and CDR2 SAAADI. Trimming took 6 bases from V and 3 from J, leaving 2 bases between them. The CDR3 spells CASRDYGYTF. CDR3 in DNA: TGCGCCAGCAGGGACTATGGCTACACCTTC.

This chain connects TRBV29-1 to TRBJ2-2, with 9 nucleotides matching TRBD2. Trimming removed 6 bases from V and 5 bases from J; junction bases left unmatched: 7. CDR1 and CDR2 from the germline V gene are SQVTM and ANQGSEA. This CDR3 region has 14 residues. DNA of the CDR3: TGCAGCGTCCCAGCGGGAGGTCGAACCGGGGAGCTGTTTTTT. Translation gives CSVPAGGRTGELFF.

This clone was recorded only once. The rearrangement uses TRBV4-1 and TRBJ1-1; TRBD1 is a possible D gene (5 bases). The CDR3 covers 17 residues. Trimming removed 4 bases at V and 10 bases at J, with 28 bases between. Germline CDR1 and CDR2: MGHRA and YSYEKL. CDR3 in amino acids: CASSLRRETVDGYGAFF. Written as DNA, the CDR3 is TGCGCCAGCAGCCTGCGAAGGGAGACAGTGGATGGCTATGGAGCTTTCTTT.

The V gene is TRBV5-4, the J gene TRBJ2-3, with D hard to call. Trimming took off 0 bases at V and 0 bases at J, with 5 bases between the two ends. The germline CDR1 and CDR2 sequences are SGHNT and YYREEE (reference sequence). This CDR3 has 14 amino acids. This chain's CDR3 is CASSLVGSTDTQYF. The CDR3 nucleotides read TGTGCCAGCAGCTTGGTGGGGAGCACAGATACGCAGTATTTT.

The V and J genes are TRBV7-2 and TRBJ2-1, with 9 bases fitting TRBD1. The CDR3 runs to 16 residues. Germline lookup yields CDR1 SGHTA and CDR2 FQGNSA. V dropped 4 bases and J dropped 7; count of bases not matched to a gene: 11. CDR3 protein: CASSSSGTGLSNEQFF. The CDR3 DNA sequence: TGTGCCAGCAGCTCCTCCGGGACAGGGCTGTCAAATGAGCAGTTCTTC.

The CDR3 bases are TGTGCCAGCAGTGACTCTACGGGGGCGGACACTGAAGCTTTCTTT. This encodes CASSDSTGADTEAFF. The chain combines TRBV25-1 with TRBJ1-1; TRBD1 is a possible D gene (6 bases). The V end lost 3 bases, the J end lost 3 bases, and 14 bases lay between the germline ends. This CDR3 contains 15 residues. Germline loops: CDR1 MGHDK, CDR2 SYGVNS.

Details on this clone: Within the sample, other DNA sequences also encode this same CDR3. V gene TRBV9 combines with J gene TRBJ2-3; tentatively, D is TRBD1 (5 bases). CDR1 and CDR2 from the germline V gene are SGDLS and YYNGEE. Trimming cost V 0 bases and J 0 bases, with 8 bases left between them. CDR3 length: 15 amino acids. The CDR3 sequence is CASSVEGVSTDTQYF. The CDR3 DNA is TGTGCCAGCAGCGTAGAAGGGGTCAGCACAGATACGCAGTATTTT.

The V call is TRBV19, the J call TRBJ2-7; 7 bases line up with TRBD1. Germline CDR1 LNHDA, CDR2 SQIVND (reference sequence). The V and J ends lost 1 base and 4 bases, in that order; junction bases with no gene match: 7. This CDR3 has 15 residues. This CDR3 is CASSIAQGNTYEQYF. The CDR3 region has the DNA TGTGCCAGTAGTATAGCACAGGGGAACACATACGAGCAGTACTTC.